This T cell receptor beta chain was identified during a study of blood T cell repertoires in COVID-19. Assignments of participants to cohorts depended upon their own reported clinical history. The V gene lost 0 bases and the J gene lost 0 bases, with 14 bases spanning the gap. The CDR3 runs to 17 residues. Germline CDR1 MGHRA, CDR2 YSYEKL. Assay: immunoSEQ multiplex PCR; the TCRdb copy retains only in-frame clones and omits some. The sample contains about half a million clones, roughly nine tenths of which appear only once. The receptor was isolated from an older woman who had recovered from COVID-19. The chain has TRBV4-1 and TRBJ1-1; D call uncertain. Sequenced: PBMCs or T cells enriched from blood (not recorded which). The CDR3 DNA follows: TGCGCCAGCAGCCAAGATCCGCGATACCCTTTGAACACTGAAGCTTTCTTT. This encodes CASSQDPRYPLNTEAFF.